The clone carrying this TCR beta chain was detected ten times or more. What it binds is unknown. TCRdb passed the RT-PCR reads through MiXCR, listing each CDR3 protein once. The sample shows hundreds of thousands of distinct CDR3 sequences, 7.6% of them seen only once. V was cut by 3 bases and J by 4 bases, with 21 bases left in between. Per the germline V gene, CDR1 is DFQATT and CDR2 is SNEGSKA (reference sequence). This CDR3 has 16 amino acids. This sample is drawn from a study of response to subunit inactivated influenza vaccine. Study-level findings and limits: The study's authors posited that every seasonal influenza vaccination enlists few new T cells.

The TCR sequence derives from a man in his fifties or sixties who received an inactivated influenza vaccine. The specimen was PBMCs from blood, collected less than 25 months after vaccination. The V call is TRBV20-1, the J call TRBJ1-1, with D hard to call. The CDR3 sequence is CSARVSGKRRGTEAFF. CDR3 sequence (DNA): TGCAGTGCTAGGGTGAGTGGTAAGAGGCGTGGCACTGAAGCTTTCTTT.